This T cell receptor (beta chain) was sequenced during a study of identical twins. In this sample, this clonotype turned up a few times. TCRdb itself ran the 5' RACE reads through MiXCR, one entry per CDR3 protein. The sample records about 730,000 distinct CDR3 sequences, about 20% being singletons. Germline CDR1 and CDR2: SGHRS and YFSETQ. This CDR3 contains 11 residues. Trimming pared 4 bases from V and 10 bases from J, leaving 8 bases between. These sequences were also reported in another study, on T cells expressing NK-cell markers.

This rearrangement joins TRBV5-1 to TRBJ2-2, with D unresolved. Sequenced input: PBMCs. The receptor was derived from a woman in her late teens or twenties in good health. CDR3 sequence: CASSHREELFF. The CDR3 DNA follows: TGCGCCAGCAGCCATCGAGAGGAGCTGTTTTTT.